The 28 T cell receptor beta chains below all came from one sample that was sequenced in a study of cytomegalovirus exposure and HLA in healthy donors. Primers included in the PCR were 60 Vbeta and 13 Jbeta primers. Sequencing used immunoSEQ multiplex PCR; TCRdb keeps in-frame clones, though not all of them. The listing contains around 100,000 clones. Sequences were obtained from PBMCs. The receptors derive from a young man in good health and CMV-seronegative.

Concerning this clone itself: One end of the junction fails to match germline, which may point to a read error. The chain links TRBV9 to TRBJ2-1, with 9 bases fitting TRBD1. In germline, CDR1 is SGDLS, CDR2 YYNGEE. The CDR3 extends over 17 amino acids. The CDR3 loop reads CASSVVGRTGVGNERFF. CDR3 bases: TGTGCCAGCAGCGTAGTAGGGAGGACAGGGGTCGGCAATGAGCGGTTCTTC.

This chain connects TRBV28 to TRBJ2-3; tentatively, D is TRBD1 (5 bases). This CDR3 is built from 15 residues. Looked up from germline, CDR1 is MDHEN and CDR2 is SYDVKM. Trimming removed 3 bases at V and 3 bases at J, with 13 bases between. The DNA of the CDR3 is TGTGCCAGCAGTTTCAACTCTCCAGGGACAGATACGCAGTATTTT. Residues: CASSFNSPGTDTQYF. Combining the CDR3 with reference TRBV28 and TRBJ2-3 gives the whole variable domain DVKVTQSSRYLVKRTGEKVFLECVQDMDHENMFWYRQDPGLGLRLIYFSYDVKMKEKGDIPEGYSVSREKKERFSLILESASTNQTSMYLCASSFNSPGTDTQYFGPGTRLTVL.

The rearrangement links TRBV5-3 to TRBJ1-6; no clear D. TRBV5-3 is reported as an ORF; its role is uncertain. The CDR3 covers 17 residues. Trimming took off 0 bases at V and 0 bases at J, with 10 bases between the two ends. The CDR3 nucleotides read TGTGCCAGAAGCTTGGGCAGGATTAGCTCCTATAATTCACCCCTCCACTTT. Its protein is CARSLGRISSYNSPLHF.

V and J are TRBV19 and TRBJ1-5; possibly TRBD1 for D (5 bases). The ends were cut back, 3 bases at V and 4 bases at J, with 10 bases in the middle. CDR1 is LNHDA, CDR2 SQIVND, per germline (reference sequence). The CDR3 spans 14 residues. The CDR3 DNA sequence: TGTGCCAGTAGTATCTCAGGGCCGAATCAGCCCCAGCATTTT. This translates into CASSISGPNQPQHF.

The CDR3 DNA sequence: TGTGCCAGCCCCATCCTTCCGGGACTAGACAACACAGATACGCAGTATTTT. Encoded protein: CASPILPGLDNTDTQYF. The chain combines TRBV18 with TRBJ2-3; TRBD2 agrees at 8 bases. The V gene end was trimmed by 8 bases and the J gene end by 2 bases; junction bases not matched to a gene: 15. CDR3 size: 17 residues. Per germline, CDR1 KGHSH and CDR2 LQKENI.

The gene calls are TRBV19 and TRBJ2-1, with no clear D. Germline V gene data show CDR1 as LNHDA and CDR2 as SQIVND (reference sequence). This CDR3 is built from 12 residues. Trimming took 4 bases from V and 4 from J, leaving 5 bases between them. The CDR3 here is CASSRQYNEQFF. Written as DNA, the CDR3 is TGTGCCAGTAGTAGGCAGTACAATGAGCAGTTCTTC.

The genes are TRBV5-5 and TRBJ1-1; 9 nucleotides match TRBD1. The CDR3 totals 17 residues. V shed 5 bases, J shed 0 bases, and the junction held 11 bases outside the gene matches. Germline V CDR1 and CDR2: SGHKS, YYEKEE (reference sequence). The CDR3: CASRLGQGISMNTEAFF. For the CDR3, the DNA is TGTGCCAGCAGACTGGGACAGGGAATTTCCATGAACACTGAAGCTTTCTTT.

The chain joins TRBV19 to TRBJ2-2; D might be TRBD1 (6 bases). Germline assignment: CDR1 LNHDA and CDR2 SQIVND (reference sequence). V was cut by 6 bases and J by 1 base, with 15 bases left in between. The CDR3 length is 16 residues. CDR3 sequence (DNA): TGTGCCAGTAGCAAGAGGGGCAGGGGGAACACCGGGGAGCTGTTTTTT. Its protein product is CASSKRGRGNTGELFF.

The chain has TRBV5-5 and TRBJ2-3; perhaps TRBD1 as D (6 bases). Germline V CDR1 and CDR2: SGHKS, YYEKEE (reference sequence). The length of the CDR3 is 15 residues. Trimming shortened V by 1 base and J by 5 bases, and 14 bases separated the two germline ends. The CDR3 region is CASSLWQGMVDTQYF. The CDR3 coding sequence is TGTGCCAGCAGCTTGTGGCAGGGGATGGTAGATACGCAGTATTTT. Variable domain in full (rest from reference TRBV5-5 and TRBJ2-3): DAGVTQSPTHLIKTRGQQVTLRCSPISGHKSVSWYQQVLGQGPQFIFQYYEKEERGRGNFPDRFSARQFPNYSSELNVNALLLGDSALYLCASSLWQGMVDTQYFGPGTRLTVL.

The chain couples TRBV20-1 to TRBJ2-1; D call uncertain. The V gene's germline CDR1 is DFQATT and CDR2 SNEGSKA (reference sequence). The germline V and J ends were trimmed by 3 bases and 4 bases, with 4 bases remaining between them. CDR3 length: 11 amino acids. The CDR3 is CSASYYNEQFF. The CDR3 nucleotides are TGCAGTGCTAGTTATTACAATGAGCAGTTCTTC.

The chain uses TRBV7-2 and TRBJ2-7; D is possibly TRBD1 (5 bases). Looked up from germline, CDR1 is SGHTA and CDR2 is FQGNSA. The CDR3 runs to 13 residues. V was clipped by 2 bases and J by 4 bases, with 9 bases between them. The CDR3 loop is CASSLMAGYEQYF. The CDR3 coding sequence is TGTGCCAGCAGCTTAATGGCAGGGTACGAGCAGTACTTC.

Of note for this clone: Other DNA sequences in this sample translate to the same CDR3. The J gene is TRBJ1-6, the V gene TRBV5-5, with 7 bases identical to TRBD1. Trimming took 2 bases from V and 8 from J; bases not matched to a gene: 4. From germline, CDR1 is SGHKS and CDR2 YYEKEE (reference sequence). The CDR3 loop spans 14 amino acids. The CDR3 reads CASSLQGLDSPLHF. The CDR3, as DNA: TGTGCCAGCAGCTTACAGGGGCTGGATTCACCCCTCCACTTT.

The V gene is TRBV19, the J gene TRBJ1-2; D gene uncertain. CDR3 size: 12 residues. Germline-derived CDR1 and CDR2 are LNHDA and SQIVND (reference sequence). The V gene lost 10 bases and the J gene lost 4 bases, with 13 bases spanning the gap. The CDR3 bases are TGTGCCACCGGGGTGACGGGCTATGGCTACACCTTC. Protein: CATGVTGYGYTF.

The chain is built from TRBV6-1 and TRBJ1-2; 10 nucleotides align to TRBD1. With V trimmed by 10 bases and J by 0 bases, 8 bases remained unmatched. Germline V gene sequence: CDR1 MNHNS, CDR2 SASEGT. This CDR3 is 15 amino acids long. CDR3 loop: CATRGQGSSNYGYTF. The CDR3 DNA follows: TGTGCCACCAGGGGACAGGGGTCGTCTAACTATGGCTACACCTTC.

The chain combines TRBV6-6 with TRBJ1-4; tentatively, D is TRBD1 (6 bases). The length of the CDR3 is 15 residues. The V gene's germline CDR1 is MNHNY and CDR2 SVGAGI (reference sequence). Trimming stripped 5 bases from V and 8 bases from J, with 18 bases between. CDR3 in DNA: TGTGCCAGCAGTCCCGGGGGGGGGCCGGGAGAAAAACTGTTTTTT. It yields the protein CASSPGGGPGEKLFF.

The chain couples TRBV5-4 to TRBJ2-7; D may be TRBD1 (5 bases). Germline V gene data show CDR1 as SGHNT and CDR2 as YYREEE (reference sequence). This CDR3 has 13 amino acids. V was cut by 0 bases and J by 6 bases, with 10 bases left in between. CDR3: CASSLVGAREQYF. CDR3 DNA sequence: TGTGCCAGCAGCTTGGTAGGGGCCCGCGAGCAGTACTTC.

The chain uses TRBV25-1 and TRBJ1-2; D might be TRBD1 (5 bases). This CDR3 is 17 amino acids long. The ends were cut back, 2 bases at V and 1 base at J, with 17 bases in the middle. Germline V lookup: CDR1 MGHDK, CDR2 SYGVNS. The CDR3, as DNA: TGTGCCAGCAGTGAAGGGGCAGAGAAGGGTGGTAACTATGGCTACACCTTC. Residues: CASSEGAEKGGNYGYTF.

The chain recombines TRBV9 with TRBJ2-3, with a weak D call TRBD2 (7 bases). The CDR3 is 14 residues long. Germline lookup yields CDR1 SGDLS and CDR2 YYNGEE. V lost 1 base to trimming and J lost 6 bases, with 12 bases between them. The CDR3 is CASSVSGGLDTQYF. CDR3 in DNA: TGTGCCAGCAGCGTATCGGGGGGCTTGGATACGCAGTATTTT.

V is TRBV6-6 and J is TRBJ1-5; D unresolved. CDR1 MNHNY and CDR2 SVGAGI come from the germline V gene (reference sequence). CDR3 length: 15 residues. Trimming left V 9 bases short and J 2 bases short, with 17 bases between. The CDR3 coding sequence is TGTGCCAGTAGCCGGAGGGAGGAGGGCAATCAGCCCCAGCATTTT. This sequence encodes CASSRREEGNQPQHF.

Worth noting for this clone: At one end, the junction sequence differs from germline, possibly due to a read error. The J gene is TRBJ2-5, the V gene TRBV15; D gene unclear. Germline V gene lookup returns CDR1 LNHNV and CDR2 YYDKDF (reference sequence). The CDR3 totals 14 residues. CDR3 sequence: CATSRETRVQTQYF. CDR3 bases: TGTGCCACCAGCCGAGAGACCCGGGTGCAGACCCAGTACTTC.

This chain connects TRBV5-1 to TRBJ1-4; 9 bases agree with TRBD1. The CDR3 is 15 residues long. CDR1 and CDR2 from the germline V gene are SGHRS and YFSETQ. The ends lost 4 bases at V and 7 bases at J; junction bases unmatched: 8. The CDR3 loop reads CASSPYRGRIEKLFF. The CDR3 nucleotides read TGCGCCAGCAGCCCGTACAGGGGGCGTATTGAAAAACTGTTTTTT.

The gene calls are TRBV25-1 and TRBJ1-2, with 8 bases matching TRBD1. CDR1 and CDR2 from the germline V gene are MGHDK and SYGVNS. V was clipped by 4 bases and J by 4 bases; unmatched bases: 14. There are 17 residues in the CDR3. The chain's CDR3 is CASSVSLPGQATYGYTF. For the CDR3, the DNA is TGTGCCAGCAGTGTGTCTTTACCGGGACAGGCTACCTATGGCTACACCTTC.

This chain connects TRBV6-1 to TRBJ1-2; TRBD1 matches at 10 bases. CDR1 is MNHNS and CDR2 is SASEGT in the germline V gene. With V trimmed by 2 bases and J by 3 bases, 9 bases remained unmatched. CDR3 length: 17 amino acids. CDR3 nucleotides: TGTGCCAGCAGTGAAACGAGACAGGGGGCGCGGGACTATGGCTACACCTTC. This sequence encodes CASSETRQGARDYGYTF.

The rearrangement links TRBV5-1 to TRBJ1-1, with 8 positions matching TRBD1. Per the germline V gene, CDR1 is SGHRS and CDR2 is YFSETQ. CDR3 length: 16 amino acids. V lost 4 bases to trimming and J lost 0 bases; unmatched junction nucleotides: 8. The CDR3 here is CASSPGTGLMNTEAFF. For the CDR3, the DNA is TGCGCCAGCAGCCCGGGGACAGGATTAATGAACACTGAAGCTTTCTTT. The full variable domain, with the rest looked up from reference TRBV5-1 and TRBJ1-1, is KAGVTQTPRYLIKTRGQQVTLSCSPISGHRSVSWYQQTPGQGLQFLFEYFSETQRNKGNFPGRFSGRQFSNSRSEMNVSTLELGDSALYLCASSPGTGLMNTEAFFGQGTRLTVV.

The V gene is TRBV5-1, the J gene TRBJ2-3; TRBD2 aligns across 9 bases. The germline V gene has CDR1 SGHRS and CDR2 YFSETQ. The CDR3 consists of 15 residues. J gave up 6 bases and V 4 bases, and 9 bases lay outside the gene matches. For the CDR3, the DNA is TGCGCCAGCAGCGGGGCGGTAGCGGGGGTGGATACGCAGTATTTT. This codes for CASSGAVAGVDTQYF.

This chain uses TRBV5-1 with TRBJ1-2; D is perhaps TRBD1 (6 bases). CDR3 length: 13 amino acids. Trimming shortened V by 3 bases and J by 4 bases, and 10 bases separated the two germline ends. From germline, CDR1 is SGHRS and CDR2 YFSETQ. This chain's CDR3 is CASSSTGSYGYTF. The DNA for the CDR3 is TGCGCCAGCAGCTCTACAGGGTCCTATGGCTACACCTTC.

The V gene is TRBV28, the J gene TRBJ1-2; D gene ambiguous. The CDR3 totals 13 residues. The germline gives CDR1 MDHEN, CDR2 SYDVKM. Trimming took off 8 bases at V and 3 bases at J, with 13 bases between the two ends. The CDR3 DNA follows: TGTGCCAGCTCCGAGGGAGGCGACTATGGCTACACCTTC. This gives the protein CASSEGGDYGYTF.

The rearrangement links TRBV4-2 to TRBJ2-3; 11 bases agree with TRBD1. Germline CDR1 is LGHNA and CDR2 is YNFKEQ. V dropped 0 bases and J dropped 0; count of bases not matched to a gene: 5. This CDR3 region has 18 residues. DNA for the CDR3: TGTGCCAGCAGCCAAGAGGGGGACAGGGGGTCTAGCACAGATACGCAGTATTTT. Protein: CASSQEGDRGSSTDTQYF.